The T cell receptor beta chain under discussion was sequenced for a study of CD4+ T cells in melanoma. The method was immunoSEQ multiplex PCR; TCRdb's version includes in-frame clones alone and lacks a portion of them. The table shows around 7,100 clones, with roughly half occurring only once. For this clone: What it binds is not known.

Study-level findings and limits: A reported correlation linked neoantigen-specific CD4+ T cells to CD8+, macrophage and B cell function. In melanoma, neoantigen-specific CD4+ T cells reportedly differed in differentiation state.

The germline gives CDR1 LNHDA, CDR2 SQIVND (reference sequence). The CDR3 loop spans 13 amino acids. V was clipped by 8 bases and J by 1 base, with 11 bases between them. Sequences were obtained from cells from a culture (not recorded whether cultured in vitro). The chain joins TRBV19 to TRBJ1-1; tentative D call: TRBD1 (6 bases). The clonotype was recovered from a human donor with melanoma. CDR3 protein: CASQWTANTEAFF. The CDR3 DNA is TGTGCCAGTCAGTGGACAGCGAACACTGAAGCTTTCTTT.